The clone carrying this TCR beta chain was recorded a few times. These data belong to a study of T cells in Graves' hyperthyroidism and ophthalmopathy. Clinical symptoms, serum thyroxine, TRAb, thyroid ultrasound and orbital computed tomography established diagnosis. What was amplified from RNA transcripts were TCR beta CDR3 regions. Carried out on the TCR CDR3, a first-round RT-PCR used the HTBI primer set. Using its own MiXCR run on the multiplex PCR reads, TCRdb lists one record per CDR3 protein. The sample shows 500,000 to 600,000 distinct CDR3 sequences, 16% of them seen only once. There are 16 residues in the CDR3. Germline-derived CDR1 and CDR2 are SGHAT and FQNNGV. V lost 6 bases, J lost 2 bases, and 10 bases stayed unmatched.

The chain uses TRBV11-2 and TRBJ2-3; 8 bases are shared with TRBD2. The source material was blood. This TCR was recovered from a woman between 18 and 29 years old with Graves' hyperthyroidism. CDR3 protein: CASRGRRGALTDTQYF. DNA for the CDR3: TGTGCCAGCAGAGGGCGGCGGGGGGCCCTCACAGATACGCAGTATTTT.